This record concerns one T cell receptor beta chain sequence. Authors' processing steps: Amplification from reference gene primers served as the basis for estimated nucleated cell counts. Here immunoSEQ multiplex PCR was the method, and the copy in TCRdb shows in-frame clones only, minus some. V, J and clone size are taken as reported in that table, and D and trimming were inferred from the DNA itself. Of roughly 70,000 clones listed, roughly 87% are singletons. Recruited during active infection, patients (from Seattle) were subsequently followed longitudinally. This entry is derived from a study of blood T cell repertoires in COVID-19. Study overall: The United States, Italy and Spain were the sources of the acute and convalescent COVID-19 samples. PBMCs, B-cell-depleted T cells, or T cells provided the cDNA or gDNA that made up the material.

The V end was cut by 0 bases, the J end by 3 bases, with 12 bases between. Germline CDR1 reads KGHSH; CDR2 reads LQKENI. The CDR3 has 16 residues. J is TRBJ2-1 and V is TRBV18; D may be TRBD2 (6 bases). Sequencing was carried out using peripheral blood. The sequence came from a man in his fifties with COVID-19, enrolled during active disease. Written as DNA, the CDR3 is TGTGCCAGCTCACCACCTACGGGAGTCGGCTACAATGAGCAGTTCTTC. Its translation is CASSPPTGVGYNEQFF.